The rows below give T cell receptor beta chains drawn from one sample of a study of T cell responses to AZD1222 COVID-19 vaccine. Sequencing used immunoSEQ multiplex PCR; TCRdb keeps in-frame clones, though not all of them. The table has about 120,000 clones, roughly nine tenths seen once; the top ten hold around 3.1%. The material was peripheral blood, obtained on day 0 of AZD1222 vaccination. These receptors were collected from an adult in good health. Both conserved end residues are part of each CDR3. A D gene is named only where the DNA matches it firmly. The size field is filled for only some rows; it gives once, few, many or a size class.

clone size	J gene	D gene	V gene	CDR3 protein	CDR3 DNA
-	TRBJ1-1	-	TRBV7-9	CATGGTEAFF	TGTGCCACCGGGGGCACTGAAGCTTTCTTT
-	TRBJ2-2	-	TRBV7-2	CASRVGQINTGELFF	TGTGCCAGCCGGGTCGGACAGATAAACACCGGGGAGCTGTTTTTT
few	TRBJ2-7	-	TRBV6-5	CASSPLGYEQYF	TGTGCCAGCAGTCCCCTCGGGTACGAGCAGTACTTC
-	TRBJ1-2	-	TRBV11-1	CASSSRQSYGYTF	TGTGCCAGCAGCTCGCGACAGTCCTATGGCTACACCTTC
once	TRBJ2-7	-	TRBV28	CASSLKVGWAEQYF	TGTGCCAGCAGTTTAAAAGTAGGATGGGCGGAGCAGTACTTC
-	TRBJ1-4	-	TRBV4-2	CASSQYAGGRNEKLFF	TGTGCCAGCAGCCAATATGCGGGGGGACGAAATGAAAAACTGTTTTTT
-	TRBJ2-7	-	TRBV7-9	CASSSGGGTYEQYF	TGTGCCAGCAGCTCGGGCGGAGGAACGTACGAGCAGTACTTC
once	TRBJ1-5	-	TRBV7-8	CASSLKFRGVGNQPQHF	TGTGCCAGCAGCTTAAAGTTCCGGGGAGTGGGCAATCAGCCCCAGCATTTT
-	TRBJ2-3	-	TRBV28	CASRKSAITDTQYF	TGTGCCAGCAGAAAATCAGCCATCACAGATACGCAGTATTTT
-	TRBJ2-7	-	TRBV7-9	CASSWDTSYEQYF	TGTGCCAGCAGCTGGGACACTTCCTACGAGCAGTACTTC
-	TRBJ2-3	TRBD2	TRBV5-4	CASSPSGRGTDTQYF	TGTGCCAGCAGCCCTAGCGGCCGTGGCACAGATACGCAGTATTTT
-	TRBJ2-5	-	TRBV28	CASRLTEETQYF	TGTGCCAGCAGGTTGACAGAAGAGACCCAGTACTTC
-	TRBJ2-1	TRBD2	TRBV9	CASSAGLAADNEQFF	TGTGCCAGCAGCGCGGGACTAGCGGCAGACAATGAGCAGTTCTTC
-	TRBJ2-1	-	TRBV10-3	CAISGPGGGSYNEQFF	TGTGCCATCAGTGGCCCAGGGGGGGGGTCCTACAATGAGCAGTTCTTC
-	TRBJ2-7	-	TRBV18	CASSPTSYEQYF	TGTGCCAGCTCCCCCACCTCCTACGAGCAGTACTTC
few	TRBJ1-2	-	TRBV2	CASKTFGGGYTF	TGTGCCAGCAAGACTTTTGGGGGAGGCTACACCTTC
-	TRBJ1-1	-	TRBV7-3	CASSLGRENTEAFF	TGTGCCAGCAGCTTGGGACGGGAGAACACTGAAGCTTTCTTT
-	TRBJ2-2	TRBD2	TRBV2	CASRGGLAANTGELFF	TGTGCCAGCAGGGGCGGACTAGCGGCGAACACCGGGGAGCTGTTTTTT